This T cell receptor (beta chain) is from a study of blood T cells in healthy people across ages. Study conclusions and caveats: Naive and antigen-experienced cells were not separated, limiting conclusive comparison. CMV status of donors was unknown, possibly confounding expanded clonotype changes.

Every participating donor contributed roughly 10 milliliters of peripheral blood through a draw. This clonotype occurred many times. The antigen is not known. The ends were cut back, 8 bases at V and 1 base at J, with 10 bases in the middle. The CDR3 runs to 12 residues. Per the germline V gene, CDR1 is DFQATT and CDR2 is SNEGSKA (reference sequence). For the second PCR, which ran for roughly 6 to 12 cycles, a sample-barcoded 5' primer and a J-beta primer mix were used. A template-switch adaptor containing 12 random nucleotides labeled each cDNA molecule. From the 5' RACE reads, TCRdb called clonotypes with MiXCR, one entry per CDR3 protein. The sample consists of about 640,000 distinct CDR3 sequences, about 28% of them appearing once.

The genes are TRBV20-1 and TRBJ2-3; no clear D gene. The sample was blood. The source of this sequence is an elderly woman in good health. CDR3 bases: TGCAGTAAGGCGGATGGCACAGATACGCAGTATTTT. As protein: CSKADGTDTQYF.